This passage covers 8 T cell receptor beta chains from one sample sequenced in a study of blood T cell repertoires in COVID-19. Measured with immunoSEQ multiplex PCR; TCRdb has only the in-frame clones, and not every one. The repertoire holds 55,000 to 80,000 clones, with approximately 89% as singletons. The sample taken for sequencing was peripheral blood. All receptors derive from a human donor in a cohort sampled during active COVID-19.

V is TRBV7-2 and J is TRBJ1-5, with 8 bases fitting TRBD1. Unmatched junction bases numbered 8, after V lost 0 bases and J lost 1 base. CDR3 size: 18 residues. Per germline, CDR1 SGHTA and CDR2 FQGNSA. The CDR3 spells CASSLARSGGNSNQPQHF. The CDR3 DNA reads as TGTGCCAGCAGCTTAGCACGATCAGGGGGCAACAGCAATCAGCCCCAGCATTTT.

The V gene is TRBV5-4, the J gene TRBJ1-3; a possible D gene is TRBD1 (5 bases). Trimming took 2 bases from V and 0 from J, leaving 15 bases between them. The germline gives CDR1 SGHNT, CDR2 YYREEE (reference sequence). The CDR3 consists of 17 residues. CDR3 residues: CASSFSGGFSSGNTIYF. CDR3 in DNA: TGTGCCAGCAGCTTTTCTGGGGGGTTCTCCTCTGGAAACACCATATATTTT.

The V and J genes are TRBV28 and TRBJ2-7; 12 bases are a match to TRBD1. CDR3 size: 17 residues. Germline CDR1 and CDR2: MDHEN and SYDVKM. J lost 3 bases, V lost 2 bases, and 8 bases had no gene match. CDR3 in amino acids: CASSLRGGTGGNYEQYF. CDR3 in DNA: TGTGCCAGCAGTTTAAGAGGGGGGACAGGGGGCAACTACGAGCAGTACTTC. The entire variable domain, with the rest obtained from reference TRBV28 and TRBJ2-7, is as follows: DVKVTQSSRYLVKRTGEKVFLECVQDMDHENMFWYRQDPGLGLRLIYFSYDVKMKEKGDIPEGYSVSREKKERFSLILESASTNQTSMYLCASSLRGGTGGNYEQYFGPGTRLTVT.

CDR3 in DNA: TGCGCCAGCAGCCCCGATGGGGGGTCCGCCACTGAAGCTTTCTTT. This encodes CASSPDGGSATEAFF. The V and J genes are TRBV4-3 and TRBJ1-1; tentatively, D is TRBD1 (5 bases). This CDR3 region has 15 residues. CDR1 is LGHNA and CDR2 is YSLEER in the germline V gene. Between the trimmed V and J ends, which lost 4 bases and 4 bases, there was a span of 16 bases.

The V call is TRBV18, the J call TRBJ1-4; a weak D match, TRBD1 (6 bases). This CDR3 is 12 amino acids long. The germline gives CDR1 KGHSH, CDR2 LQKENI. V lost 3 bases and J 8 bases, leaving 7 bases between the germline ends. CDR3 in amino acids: CASSPDREKLFF. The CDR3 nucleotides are TGTGCCAGCTCACCGGACAGAGAAAAACTGTTTTTT.

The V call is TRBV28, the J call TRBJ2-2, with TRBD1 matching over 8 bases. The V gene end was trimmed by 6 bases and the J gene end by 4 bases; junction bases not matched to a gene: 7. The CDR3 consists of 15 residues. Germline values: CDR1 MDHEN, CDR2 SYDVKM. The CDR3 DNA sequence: TGTGCCAGCAGCTCAGGGGGCGCGAGCACCGGGGAGCTGTTTTTT. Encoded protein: CASSSGGASTGELFF.

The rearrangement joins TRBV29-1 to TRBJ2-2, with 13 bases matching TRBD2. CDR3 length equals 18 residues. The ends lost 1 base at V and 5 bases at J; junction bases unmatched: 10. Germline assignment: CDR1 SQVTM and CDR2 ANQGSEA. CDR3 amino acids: CSVEGWTSGSRRTGELFF. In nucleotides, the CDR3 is TGCAGCGTTGAAGGGTGGACTAGCGGGAGTAGACGGACCGGGGAGCTGTTTTTT.

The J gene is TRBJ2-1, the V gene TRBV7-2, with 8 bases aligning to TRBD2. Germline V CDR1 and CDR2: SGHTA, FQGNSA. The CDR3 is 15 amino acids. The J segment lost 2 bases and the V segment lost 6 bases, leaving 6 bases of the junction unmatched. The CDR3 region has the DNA TGTGCCAGCAGTCGAAGCGGGGGCCCCTACAATGAGCAGTTCTTC. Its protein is CASSRSGGPYNEQFF. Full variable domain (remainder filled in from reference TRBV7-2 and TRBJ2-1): GAGVSQSPSNKVTEKGKDVELRCDPISGHTALYWYRQSLGQGLEFLIYFQGNSAPDKSGLPSDRFSAERTGGSVSTLTIQRTQQEDSAVYLCASSRSGGPYNEQFFGPGTRLTVL.